A single T cell receptor (beta chain) is shown here with its context. The method was immunoSEQ multiplex PCR; TCRdb's version includes in-frame clones alone and lacks a portion of them. The sample holds hundreds of thousands of clones, 70% to 90% seen once. The CDR3 loop spans 16 amino acids. From germline, CDR1 is MNHEY and CDR2 SMNVEV (reference sequence). Trimming took 3 bases from V and 1 from J, leaving 15 bases between them. These data come from a study of shared T cell receptors in the human thymus. Another study also made use of these data, one on human thymus T cells. That paper states: Donor material was obtained from healthy Finnish infants undergoing corrective surgery for congenital heart defects. Thymus was obtained from resections taken during corrective heart surgery. Thymic and blood repertoires seemed to show skewed V and J gene use. Related research examined unrelated individuals and reported that their thymic repertoires overlapped highly.

The chain links TRBV27 to TRBJ1-2, with D unresolved. Sequencing was performed on thymocytes. The sequence was collected from a girl in the first two years of life with a congenital heart defect. CDR3 in DNA: TGTGCCAGCAGTTTTACAGTCCGTCTCGATAACTATGGCTACACCTTC. Amino acids: CASSFTVRLDNYGYTF.